This T cell receptor beta chain was documented in a study of T-cell reconstitution after alpha-beta-depleted transplantation in children. This clonotype occurred many times. V dropped 7 bases and J dropped 7; count of bases not matched to a gene: 7. Looked up from germline, CDR1 is SQVTM and CDR2 is ANQGSEA. The CDR3 covers 13 residues. Unique molecular identifiers featured in how the TCRbeta library was prepared. TCRdb ran MiXCR on the PCR reads and lists one entry per CDR3 protein. Counted here are around 380,000 distinct CDR3 sequences, roughly a tenth occurring once; the ten biggest clones make up approximately 5%.

The sample was PBMCs from the stem cell graft donor, taken from the stem cell graft. The TCR comes from a human donor who donated a stem cell graft to a child with acute myeloid leukemia. This chain links TRBV29-1 with TRBJ1-5; 10 nucleotides line up with TRBD1. The CDR3 sequence: CSAAGTGDQPQHF. CDR3 coding DNA: TGCAGCGCCGCCGGGACAGGGGACCAGCCCCAGCATTTT.